This T cell receptor (beta chain) was sequenced during a study of control samples from healthy donors and cancer patients. Measured with immunoSEQ multiplex PCR; TCRdb has only the in-frame clones, and not every one. The data contain 100,000 to 150,000 clones, approximately 92% of them seen just once; the ten biggest clones take up 2.5% to 3%. The germline gives CDR1 SEHNR, CDR2 FQNEAQ (reference sequence). After removal of 6 bases from V and 6 bases from J, the junction contained 13 bases not matched to a gene. The CDR3 is 16 amino acids. Source material: blood. The sequence was obtained from a man between 40 and 49 years old in good health. The chain links TRBV7-9 to TRBJ1-4; TRBD1 aligns across 7 bases. DNA for the CDR3: TGTGCCAGCAGTCCCGGGACAGCAGTGGAGGATGAAAAACTGTTTTTT. It encodes CASSPGTAVEDEKLFF. Full variable domain (rest looked up from reference TRBV7-9 and TRBJ1-4): DTGVSQNPRHKITKRGQNVTFRCDPISEHNRLYWYRQTLGQGPEFLTYFQNEAQLEKSRLLSDRFSAERPKGSFSTLEIQRTEQGDSAMYLCASSPGTAVEDEKLFFGSGTQLSVL.